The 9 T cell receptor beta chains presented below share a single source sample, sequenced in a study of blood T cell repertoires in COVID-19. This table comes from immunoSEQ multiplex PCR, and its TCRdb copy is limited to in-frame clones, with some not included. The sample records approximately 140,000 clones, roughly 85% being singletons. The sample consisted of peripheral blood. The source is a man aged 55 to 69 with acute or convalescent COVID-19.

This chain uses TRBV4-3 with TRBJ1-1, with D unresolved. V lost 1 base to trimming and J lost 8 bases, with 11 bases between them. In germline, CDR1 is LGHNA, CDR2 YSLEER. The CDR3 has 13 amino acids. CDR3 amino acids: CASSQGRGSEAFF. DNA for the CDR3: TGCGCCAGCAGCCAAGGGAGAGGCTCGGAAGCTTTCTTT.

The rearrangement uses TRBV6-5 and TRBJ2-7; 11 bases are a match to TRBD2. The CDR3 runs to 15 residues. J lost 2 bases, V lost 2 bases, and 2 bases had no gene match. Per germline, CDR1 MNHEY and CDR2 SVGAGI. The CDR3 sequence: CASSYGSGRAYEQYF. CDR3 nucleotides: TGTGCCAGCAGTTACGGTAGCGGGAGGGCCTACGAGCAGTACTTC.

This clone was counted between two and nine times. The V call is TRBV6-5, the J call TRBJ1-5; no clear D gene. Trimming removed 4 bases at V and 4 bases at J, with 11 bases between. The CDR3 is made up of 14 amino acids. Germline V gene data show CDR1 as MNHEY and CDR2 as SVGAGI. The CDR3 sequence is CASSSGGPNQPQHF. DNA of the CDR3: TGTGCCAGCAGTTCAGGAGGGCCTAATCAGCCCCAGCATTTT.

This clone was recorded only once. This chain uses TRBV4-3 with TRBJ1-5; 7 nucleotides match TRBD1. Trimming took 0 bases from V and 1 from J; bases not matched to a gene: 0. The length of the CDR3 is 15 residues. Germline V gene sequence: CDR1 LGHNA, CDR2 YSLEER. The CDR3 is CASSQEDRSNQPQHF. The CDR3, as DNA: TGCGCCAGCAGCCAAGAGGACAGGAGCAATCAGCCCCAGCATTTT.

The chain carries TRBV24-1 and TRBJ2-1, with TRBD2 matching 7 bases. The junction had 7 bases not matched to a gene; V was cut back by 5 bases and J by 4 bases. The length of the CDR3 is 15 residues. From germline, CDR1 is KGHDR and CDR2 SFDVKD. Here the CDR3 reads CATSVASGVYNEQFF. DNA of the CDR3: TGTGCCACCAGTGTAGCTAGCGGAGTGTACAATGAGCAGTTCTTC.

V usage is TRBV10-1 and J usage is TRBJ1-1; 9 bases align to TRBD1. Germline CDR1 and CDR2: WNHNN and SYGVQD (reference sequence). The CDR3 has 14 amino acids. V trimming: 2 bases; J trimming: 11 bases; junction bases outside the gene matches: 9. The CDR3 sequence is CASSEPDRDRDAFF. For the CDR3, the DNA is TGCGCCAGCAGTGAGCCGGACCGGGACAGGGACGCTTTCTTT.

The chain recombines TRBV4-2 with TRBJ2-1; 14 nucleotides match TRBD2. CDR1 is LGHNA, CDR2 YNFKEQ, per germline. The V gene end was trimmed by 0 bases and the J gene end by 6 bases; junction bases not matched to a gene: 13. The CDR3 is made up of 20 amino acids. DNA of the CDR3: TGTGCCAGCAGCCAAGAAACGGGACTAGCGGGAGCCGGCAGGGGCAATGAGCAGTTCTTC. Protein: CASSQETGLAGAGRGNEQFF.

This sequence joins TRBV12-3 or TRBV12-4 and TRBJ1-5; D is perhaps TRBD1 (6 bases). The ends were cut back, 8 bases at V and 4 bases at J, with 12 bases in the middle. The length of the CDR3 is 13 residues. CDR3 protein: CASRQGSNQPQHF. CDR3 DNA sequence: TGTGCCAGCCGGCAGGGGTCAAATCAGCCCCAGCATTTT.

The CDR3 spells CASNFGDRGTTDTQYF. The DNA of the CDR3 is TGCGCCAGCAACTTTGGGGACAGGGGGACCACAGATACGCAGTATTTT. The rearrangement joins TRBV5-1 to TRBJ2-3, with 11 bases lining up with TRBD1. Germline CDR1 is SGHRS and CDR2 is YFSETQ. The V and J ends lost 6 bases and 2 bases, in that order; junction bases with no gene match: 8. CDR3 size: 16 residues.